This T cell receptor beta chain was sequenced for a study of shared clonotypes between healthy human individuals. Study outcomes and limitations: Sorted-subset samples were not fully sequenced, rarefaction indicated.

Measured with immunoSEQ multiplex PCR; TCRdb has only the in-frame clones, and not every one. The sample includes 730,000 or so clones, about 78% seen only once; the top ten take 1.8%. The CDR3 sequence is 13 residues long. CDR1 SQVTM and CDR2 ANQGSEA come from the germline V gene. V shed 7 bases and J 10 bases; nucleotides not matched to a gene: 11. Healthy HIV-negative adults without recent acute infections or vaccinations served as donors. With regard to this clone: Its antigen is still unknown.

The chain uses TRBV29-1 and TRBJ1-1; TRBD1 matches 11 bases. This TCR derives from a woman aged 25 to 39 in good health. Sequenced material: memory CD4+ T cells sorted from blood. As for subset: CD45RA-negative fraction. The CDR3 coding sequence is TGCAGCGGATTTAAGGGACAGGGGGTAGGAGCTTTCTTT. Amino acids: CSGFKGQGVGAFF.